This T cell receptor (beta chain) originates from a study of T cell responses to AZD1222 COVID-19 vaccine (dated by TCRdb to about 2021). Describing the broader study: AZD1222 recipients given second doses at about 4 weeks or at about 12 weeks were pooled, since spike-specific TCR depth and breadth were not found to differ between the two schedules. Trial participants were enrolled into age subgroups of 18-55, 56-69 and 70-plus years, which contained about 150, 28 and 57 TCR-sequenced participants, respectively. TCR sequencing was performed for 230 to 250 trial participants, of whom around 210 were given two doses of AZD1222 and roughly 25 were given two doses of MenACWY control vaccine.

Comment on this clone: The clone's antigen remains unknown. No much larger clone is present one base from it, and per-base qualities are unavailable.

Study-level results and caveats: Vaccine-associated CD4 TCRs spanned the whole spike protein, with dominant responses in regions 160-218 and 743-854. Spike-specific TCR breadth and depth rose significantly after two AZD1222 doses compared with day 0 and with MenACWY recipients. Nearly half of unique spike-specific TCRs reportedly recognized epitopes outside regions mutated in the B.1.351 and B.1.1.7 variants. The 56-69-year group was small, and its depth increase did not reach significance, likely because of low power. Most participants were white British and females outnumbered males, and the authors suggested that clonal diversity may have been underestimated. No day 14 peak-response samples were available, so repertoires were characterized only after the peak T cell response. Conclusions about previously exposed vaccinees are limited because only a handful of AZD1222 recipients were SARS-CoV-2 seropositive at baseline.

Per the germline V gene, SQVTM is the CDR1 and ANQGSEA is the CDR2. Trimming takes 4 bases from V and 0 bases from J, and the germline ends sit 8 bases apart. The CDR3 numbers 13 residues from cysteine through phenylalanine. Only the CDR3 part of the read is kept: 39 bases, read in frame from the first base. The CDR3 regions of human TCRbeta chains were subjected to immunosequencing. Under the source paper's analysis protocol: TCRs in the repertoires were compared against a reference library of SARS-CoV-2-specific TCRs that had been generated with the MIRA antigen-specificity platform. Breadth was defined as the fraction of unique TCRs that were SARS-CoV-2-associated. Depth was defined as the fraction of total T cells that were SARS-CoV-2-associated. Using the MIRA data, every spike-specific TCR was mapped to the spike region that the TCR reacted to and assigned to either a CD4 or a CD8 class. Log10-transformed breadth and depth values were compared by one-way ANOVA with Sidak's multiple comparisons tests. Held by TCRdb, this immuneACCESS table contains in-frame sequences only and omits some clones. Under half of the omission traces to an unresolved V gene where checked; the cause of the rest is unknown. V, J and clone size are those of that table, while D and trimming were read from the DNA. This sample holds 100,000 to 150,000 clones; 80% to 90% were observed only once. Under 2% of the sample lies in the top ten.

According to the study, the label for this sample's time point signals: baseline before first vaccination. Samples from vaccinated people were obtained from the UK trials COV001 and COV002, which included a single-blind randomized controlled phase 2/3 trial of AZD1222 (ChAdOx1 nCoV-19) in healthy adults. Trial participant PBMC samples were collected at day 0 and day 28 after the second dose for TCRbeta chain sequencing. The TCR originated in an adult in good health. This chain joins TRBV29-1 to TRBJ2-3; there is no confident call for the D gene. Specimen: peripheral blood, collected on day 0 of AZD1222 vaccination. The DNA sequence is as follows: TGCAGCGTTGGAACCGCTAGCACAGATACGCAGTATTTT. This codes for CSVGTASTDTQYF.